This TCR beta chain was observed in a study of cytomegalovirus exposure and HLA in healthy donors. About the study: Early released data comprised tens of millions of unique TCRs from HLA-typed donors. Of some 400 genotyped donors, roughly 76% grouped in the Caucasian-associated ancestry cluster. Overall study results and limits: In vitro checks showed that three CMV-associated chains really do target CMV antigens.

Unrecorded immune exposure was likely among donors, who were nominally healthy when sampled. Turning to this clone: No antigen is known for it.

The PCR had 60 Vbeta and 13 Jbeta primers. This table comes from immunoSEQ multiplex PCR, and its TCRdb copy is limited to in-frame clones, with some not included. The data contain about 110,000 clones, 70% to 80% of them seen just once; the ten biggest clones take up approximately 3.6%. The length of the CDR3 is 15 residues. Trimming at V came to 3 bases and at J to 7 bases, leaving 5 bases not matched to a gene. Germline values: CDR1 SGHTA, CDR2 FQGTGA. The rearrangement joins TRBV7-3 to TRBJ2-1; 11 bases match TRBD2. Sequenced input: PBMCs. This receptor was taken from a man between 60 and 75 years old in good health and CMV-seronegative. CDR3 sequence: CASSFSSGGANEQFF. The CDR3, as DNA: TGTGCCAGCAGCTTTAGTAGCGGGGGGGCGAATGAGCAGTTCTTC. Full variable domain (outside the CDR3, taken from reference TRBV7-3 and TRBJ2-1): GAGVSQTPSNKVTEKGKYVELRCDPISGHTALYWYRQSLGQGPEFLIYFQGTGAADDSGLPNDRFFAVRPEGSVSTLKIQRTERGDSAVYLCASSFSSGGANEQFFGPGTRLTVL.